Listed here are 3 T cell receptor beta chains from one sample, sequenced in a study of blood T cells in healthy people across ages. Sample-barcoded 5' priming and a J-beta primer mix drove a second PCR of 7 to 11 cycles. TCRdb passed the 5' RACE reads through MiXCR, listing each CDR3 protein once. The sample has roughly 1,800,000 distinct CDR3 sequences, around half seen once. The sample comprised blood. The receptors were gathered from a middle-aged woman in good health.

The V gene is TRBV7-2, the J gene TRBJ1-4; 8 bases agree with TRBD1. This CDR3 contains 15 residues. V was clipped by 3 bases and J by 4 bases; unmatched bases: 4. Per germline, CDR1 SGHTA and CDR2 FQGNSA. The DNA for the CDR3 is TGTGCCAGCAGCTTTACAGGGGGGTTTAATGAAAAACTGTTTTTT. Residues: CASSFTGGFNEKLFF.

This chain uses TRBV27 with TRBJ1-1; the D gene is possibly TRBD1 (5 bases). The germline gives CDR1 MNHEY, CDR2 SMNVEV (reference sequence). Trimming removed 3 bases from V and 9 bases from J, with 20 bases in between. This CDR3 is built from 15 residues. CDR3 DNA sequence: TGTGCCAGCAGTTTGCCCGATGTGGGGCTTTCTCAAGCTTTCTTT. It yields the protein CASSLPDVGLSQAFF.

The genes are TRBV19 and TRBJ1-5, with D maybe TRBD1 (6 bases). Trimming took off 3 bases at V and 7 bases at J, with 19 bases between the two ends. CDR1 LNHDA and CDR2 SQIVND come from the germline V gene (reference sequence). CDR3 length: 16 amino acids. The CDR3 sequence is CASSIQRPGTNQPQHF. CDR3 DNA: TGTGCCAGTAGTATCCAAAGGCCTGGGACAAACCAGCCCCAGCATTTT.